This T cell receptor (beta chain) was identified during a study of CD8+ T cells in alopecia areata. Extraction of RNA preceded its reverse transcription into cDNA, which served as the sequencing template. Clones were read by immunoSEQ multiplex PCR, and TCRdb kept only the in-frame ones, dropping some. The repertoire holds about 140,000 clones, with 62% as singletons. Overall study results and limits: For lesional scalp, especially alopecia totalis/universalis, clonality was higher than in normal scalp. Against the mouse data, patients shared TCRs less clearly, possibly for HLA reasons.

Sorted out of PBMCs were CD4+ T cells and CD8+ T cells. Concerning this clone itself: Its antigen is not identified.

Germline CDR1 and CDR2: MNHNY and SVGAGI (reference sequence). CDR3 size: 13 residues. V was cut by 5 bases and J by 6 bases, with 14 bases left in between. The receptor was isolated from a human donor in good health. The sequenced material came from CD8+ T cells sorted from blood. This chain connects TRBV6-6 to TRBJ2-7, with a tentative D call TRBD1 (6 bases). This chain's CDR3 is CASSPQQGSEQYF. For the CDR3, the DNA is TGTGCCAGCAGTCCCCAACAGGGTAGCGAGCAGTACTTC.